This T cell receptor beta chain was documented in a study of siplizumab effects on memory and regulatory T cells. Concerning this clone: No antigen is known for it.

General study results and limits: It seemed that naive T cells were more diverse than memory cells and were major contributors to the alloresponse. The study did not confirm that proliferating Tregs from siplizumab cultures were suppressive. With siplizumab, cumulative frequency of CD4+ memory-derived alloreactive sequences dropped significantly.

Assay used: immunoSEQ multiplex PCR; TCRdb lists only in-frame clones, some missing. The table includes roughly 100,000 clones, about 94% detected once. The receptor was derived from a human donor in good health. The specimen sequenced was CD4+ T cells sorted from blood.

This chain's CDR3 is CASSPPRGGQGTNTEAFF. As DNA, the CDR3 is TGTGCCAGCTCACCTCCGAGAGGGGGACAGGGGACGAACACTGAAGCTTTCTTT. The chain carries TRBV18 and TRBJ1-1; 10 bases are shared with TRBD1. The CDR3 is 18 residues long. Germline lookup yields CDR1 KGHSH and CDR2 LQKENI. The J segment lost 1 base and the V segment lost 3 bases, leaving 11 bases of the junction unmatched.